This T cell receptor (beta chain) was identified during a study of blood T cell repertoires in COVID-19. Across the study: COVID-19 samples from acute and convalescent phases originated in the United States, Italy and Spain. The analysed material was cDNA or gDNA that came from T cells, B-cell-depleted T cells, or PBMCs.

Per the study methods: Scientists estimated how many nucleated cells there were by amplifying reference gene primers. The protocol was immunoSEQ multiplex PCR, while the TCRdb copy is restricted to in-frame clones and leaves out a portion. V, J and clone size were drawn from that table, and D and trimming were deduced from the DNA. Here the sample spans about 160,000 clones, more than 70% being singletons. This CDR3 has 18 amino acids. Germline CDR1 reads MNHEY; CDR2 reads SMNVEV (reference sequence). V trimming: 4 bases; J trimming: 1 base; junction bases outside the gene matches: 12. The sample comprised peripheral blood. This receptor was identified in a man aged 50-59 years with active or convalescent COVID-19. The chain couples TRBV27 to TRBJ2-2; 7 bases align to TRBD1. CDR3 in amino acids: CASSSTTLGQKNTGELFF. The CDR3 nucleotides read TGTGCCAGCAGTTCGACGACCCTGGGACAGAAGAACACCGGGGAGCTGTTTTTT.